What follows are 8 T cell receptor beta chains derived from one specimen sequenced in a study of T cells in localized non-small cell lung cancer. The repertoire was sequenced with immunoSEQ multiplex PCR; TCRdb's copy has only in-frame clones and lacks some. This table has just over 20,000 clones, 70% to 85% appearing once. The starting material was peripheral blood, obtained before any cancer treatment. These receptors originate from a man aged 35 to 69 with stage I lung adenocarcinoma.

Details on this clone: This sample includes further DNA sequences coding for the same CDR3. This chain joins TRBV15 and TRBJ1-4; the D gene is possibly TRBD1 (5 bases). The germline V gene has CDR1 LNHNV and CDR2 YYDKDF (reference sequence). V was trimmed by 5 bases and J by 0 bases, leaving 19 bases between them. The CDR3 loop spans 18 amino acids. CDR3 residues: CATSFQGGPFATNEKLFF. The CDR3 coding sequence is TGTGCCACCAGCTTCCAGGGTGGTCCTTTTGCAACTAATGAAAAACTGTTTTTT.

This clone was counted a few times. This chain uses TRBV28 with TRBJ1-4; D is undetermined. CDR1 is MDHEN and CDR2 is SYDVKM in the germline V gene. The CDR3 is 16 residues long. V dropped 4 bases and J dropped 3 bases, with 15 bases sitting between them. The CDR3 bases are TGTGCCAGCAGTTCCCCGGGCGGCATATCTAATGAAAAACTGTTTTTT. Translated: CASSSPGGISNEKLFF.

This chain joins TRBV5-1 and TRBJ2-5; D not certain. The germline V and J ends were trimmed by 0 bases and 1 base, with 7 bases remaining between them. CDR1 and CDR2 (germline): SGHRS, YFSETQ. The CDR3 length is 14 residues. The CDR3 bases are TGCGCCAGCAGCTTGGGTGCAGCCCAAGAGACCCAGTACTTC. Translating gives CASSLGAAQETQYF.

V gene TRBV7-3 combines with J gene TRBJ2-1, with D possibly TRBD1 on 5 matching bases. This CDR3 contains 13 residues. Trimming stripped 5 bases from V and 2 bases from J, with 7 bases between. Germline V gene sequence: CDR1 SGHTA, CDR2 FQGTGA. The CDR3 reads CASSRGAYNEQFF. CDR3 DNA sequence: TGTGCCAGCAGCAGGGGCGCCTACAATGAGCAGTTCTTC.

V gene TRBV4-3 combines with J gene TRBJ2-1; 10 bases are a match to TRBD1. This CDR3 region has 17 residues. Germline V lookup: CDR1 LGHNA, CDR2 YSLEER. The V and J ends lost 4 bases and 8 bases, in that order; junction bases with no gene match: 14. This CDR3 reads CASSRRPTGGAVDEQFF. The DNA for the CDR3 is TGCGCCAGCAGCCGTCGTCCGACAGGGGGCGCGGTCGATGAGCAGTTCTTC.

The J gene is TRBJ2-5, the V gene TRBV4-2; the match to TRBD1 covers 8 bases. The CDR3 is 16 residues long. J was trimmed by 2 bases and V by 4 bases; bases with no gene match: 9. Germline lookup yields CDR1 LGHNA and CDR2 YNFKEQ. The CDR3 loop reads CASSPSTGEGQETQYF. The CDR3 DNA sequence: TGTGCCAGCAGCCCTTCGACAGGGGAAGGTCAAGAGACCCAGTACTTC.

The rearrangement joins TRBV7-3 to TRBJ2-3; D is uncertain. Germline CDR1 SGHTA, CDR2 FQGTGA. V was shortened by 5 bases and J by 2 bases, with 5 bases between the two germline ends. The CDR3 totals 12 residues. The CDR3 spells CASSRDTDTQYF. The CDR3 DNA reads TGTGCCAGCAGCAGGGACACAGATACGCAGTATTTT.

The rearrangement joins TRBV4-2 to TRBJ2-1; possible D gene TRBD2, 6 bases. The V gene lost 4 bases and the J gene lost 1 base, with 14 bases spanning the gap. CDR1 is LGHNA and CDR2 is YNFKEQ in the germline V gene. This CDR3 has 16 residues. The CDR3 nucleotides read TGTGCCAGCAGCCCGGGGGAATTGAGGTCCTACAATGAGCAGTTCTTC. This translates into CASSPGELRSYNEQFF.